This T cell receptor beta chain was retrieved from a study of blood T cell repertoires in COVID-19. Study context: Spain, Italy and the United States supplied samples that represented acute and convalescent COVID-19. Sources were T cells, B-cell-depleted T cells, or PBMCs; the material itself was cDNA or gDNA.

In the authors' workflow: The assay estimated nucleated cells by amplifying reference gene primers. Sequenced by immunoSEQ multiplex PCR; TCRdb stores in-frame clones only, minus some. V and J calls and clone size are as listed in that table; D and trimming were resolved from the DNA. Of 150,000 to 200,000 clones listed, 80% to 90% were seen once; the top ten hold roughly 8%. J was trimmed by 8 bases and V by 6 bases; bases with no gene match: 2. CDR1 and CDR2 from the germline V gene are MDHEN and SYDVKM. The CDR3 is 12 residues long. This clonotype was sampled from a man aged 55 to 70 with acute or convalescent COVID-19. The specimen sequenced was peripheral blood. V gene TRBV28 combines with J gene TRBJ2-1, with 9 nucleotides matching TRBD2. CDR3 nucleotides: TGTGCCAGCAGAACTAGCGGGTATGAGCAGTTCTTC. Translation gives CASRTSGYEQFF.